This T cell receptor beta chain came from a study of identical twins. V shed 3 bases and J shed 8 bases, with 17 bases lying between them. CDR1 is MNHEY and CDR2 is SMNVEV in the germline V gene (reference sequence). The CDR3 is 16 amino acids. TCRdb itself ran the 5' RACE reads through MiXCR, one entry per CDR3 protein. This sample has over 500,000 distinct CDR3 sequences, with roughly 21% found just once. Study results and caveats: It was out-of-frame TCR alpha sharing in monozygotic twins that models underestimated. Instead of following the same donors, the conclusions were based on cross-sectional statistical analysis. Diverse VJ usage suggested most zero-insertion clonotypes were not invariant T cells.

This clonotype occurred a few times. Its antigen is not identified. This same sample was also part of a study on T cells expressing NK-cell markers. Per that paper: In several donors, these clonotypes also led the CD3+CD56-NKG2C+ fraction.

The V call is TRBV27, the J call TRBJ1-6; TRBD1 is a possible D gene (5 bases). The TCR originated in a woman younger than 30 in good health. The sequenced material came from CD4+ T cells sorted from blood. This CDR3 reads CASSFGPGGGDSPLHF. The CDR3 DNA sequence: TGTGCCAGCAGTTTCGGCCCGGGTGGAGGGGATTCACCCCTCCACTTT.